This paragraph reports one TCR beta chain. Amplification of TCR beta CDR3 regions was performed using RNA transcripts as template. In the first-round RT-PCR of the TCR CDR3, the HTBI primer set was used. TCRdb reprocessed the multiplex PCR reads with MiXCR, giving one entry per CDR3 protein. The sample lists around 350,000 distinct CDR3 sequences; roughly 25% were seen once. The data stem from a study of T cells in Graves' hyperthyroidism and ophthalmopathy. Absent ophthalmopathy progression within 18 months defined stable Graves' hyperthyroidism. The receptor's source is a man aged 50-60 years with Graves' hyperthyroidism. The specimen sequenced was blood.

CDR3 sequence: CASSKLAPRGPSTDTQYF. As DNA, the CDR3 is TGTGCCAGCAGCAAACTAGCGCCCAGAGGCCCTAGCACAGATACGCAGTATTTT. The chain links TRBV6-1 to TRBJ2-3; TRBD2 aligns across 7 bases. Per germline, CDR1 MNHNS and CDR2 SASEGT. The junction had 15 bases not matched to a gene; V was cut back by 6 bases and J by 0 bases. This CDR3 is 18 amino acids long.